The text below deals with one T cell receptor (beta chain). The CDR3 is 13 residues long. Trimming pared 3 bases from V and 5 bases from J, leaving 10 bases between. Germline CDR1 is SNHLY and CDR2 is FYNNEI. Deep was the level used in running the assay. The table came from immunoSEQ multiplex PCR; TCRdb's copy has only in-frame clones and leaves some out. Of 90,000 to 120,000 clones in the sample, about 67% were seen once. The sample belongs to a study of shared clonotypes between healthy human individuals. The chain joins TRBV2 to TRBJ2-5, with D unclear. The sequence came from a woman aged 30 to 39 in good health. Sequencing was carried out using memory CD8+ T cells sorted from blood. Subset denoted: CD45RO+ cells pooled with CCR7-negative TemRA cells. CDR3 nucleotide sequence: TGTGCCAGCAGTGATCAGCTGATGGAGACCCAGTACTTC. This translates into CASSDQLMETQYF.